This T cell receptor (beta chain) was captured in a study of cytomegalovirus exposure and HLA in healthy donors. Regarding the study as a whole: HLA allele associations emerged for some 16,000 TCR beta sequences in a later analysis, at 0.05 false discovery rate. Previously analyzed data showed that most TCR beta V segments were productive at a frequency of about 90% or about 30%.

The J segment lost 6 bases and the V segment lost 5 bases, leaving 6 bases of the junction unmatched. This CDR3 contains 13 residues. Germline assignment: CDR1 SGHTA and CDR2 FQGNSA. With regard to this clone: Its antigen is currently unknown.

The PCR had 60 Vbeta and 13 Jbeta primers. Profiled with immunoSEQ multiplex PCR; TCRdb holds only in-frame clones, not every one. The sample carries 160,000 or so clones, roughly 76% recorded once. The sample was PBMCs. The sequence was obtained from a woman aged 45-60 years in good health and CMV-seronegative. The rearrangement links TRBV7-2 to TRBJ2-7, with 8 bases matching TRBD1. The CDR3 spells CASSKDREREQYF. The DNA for the CDR3 is TGTGCCAGCAGCAAGGACAGGGAACGCGAGCAGTACTTC.